One sample yielded the 6 T cell receptor beta chains listed below, sequenced in a study of early T cells in non-severe SARS-CoV-2 infection. MiXCR was run by TCRdb on the 5' RACE reads, yielding one entry per CDR3 protein. The repertoire consists of about 83,000 distinct CDR3 sequences, with more than 9% occurring once and the leading ten covering around 8%. The sample consisted of whole blood, taken at baseline. The receptors here all came from an adult who was a healthcare worker with PCR-confirmed SARS-CoV-2 infection or an uninfected control (not recorded which).

This clonotype was observed a handful of times. This sequence joins TRBV24-1 and TRBJ2-7; D may be TRBD1 (6 bases). The V gene's germline CDR1 is KGHDR and CDR2 SFDVKD. V lost 9 bases and J 7 bases, leaving 18 bases between the germline ends. The CDR3 covers 13 residues. The CDR3 reads CATRLRGPEEQYF. DNA for the CDR3: TGTGCCACCCGCCTCAGGGGCCCTGAGGAGCAGTACTTC.

The table lists this clonotype with a few counts. The chain joins TRBV5-4 to TRBJ2-7, with D possibly TRBD2 on 5 matching bases. The CDR3 length is 14 residues. The germline V and J ends were trimmed by 4 bases and 3 bases, with 14 bases remaining between them. Germline assignment: CDR1 SGHNT and CDR2 YYREEE (reference sequence). As DNA, the CDR3 is TGTGCCAGCAGCCACAACCGGGATGACTACGAGCAGTACTTC. Protein sequence: CASSHNRDDYEQYF. Variable domain in full (rest from reference TRBV5-4 and TRBJ2-7): ETGVTQSPTHLIKTRGQQVTLRCSSQSGHNTVSWYQQALGQGPQFIFQYYREEENGRGNFPPRFSGLQFPNYSSELNVNALELDDSALYLCASSHNRDDYEQYFGPGTRLTVT.

Ten or more counts support this clonotype. The V gene is TRBV2, the J gene TRBJ2-1; 12 bases are shared with TRBD2. V trimming: 6 bases; J trimming: 7 bases; junction bases outside the gene matches: 10. CDR1 is SNHLY and CDR2 is FYNNEI in the germline V gene. The CDR3 covers 16 residues. CDR3 residues: CASRPGLAGILNEQFF. CDR3 bases: TGTGCCAGCAGACCTGGACTAGCGGGGATCCTTAATGAGCAGTTCTTC.

This chain joins TRBV5-1 and TRBJ2-7; TRBD1 might be the D (6 bases). The V gene lost 5 bases and the J gene lost 5 bases, with 17 bases spanning the gap. Germline V gene data show CDR1 as SGHRS and CDR2 as YFSETQ. The CDR3 totals 14 residues. CDR3 bases: TGCGCCAGCAGTACGCGAGGGGGAGCGAACGAGCAGTACTTC. Its protein is CASSTRGGANEQYF.

V is TRBV11-1 and J is TRBJ2-1; perhaps TRBD2 as D (5 bases). V was trimmed by 6 bases and J by 0 bases, leaving 6 bases between them. The CDR3 spans 13 residues. The germline CDR1 and CDR2 sequences are SGHAT and FQDESV (reference sequence). CDR3 loop: CASREDSYNEQFF. The CDR3 coding sequence is TGTGCCAGCAGGGAGGACTCCTACAATGAGCAGTTCTTC.

The rearrangement uses TRBV12-3 or TRBV12-4 and TRBJ1-2; D might be TRBD1 (5 bases). V dropped 6 bases and J dropped 8 bases, with 16 bases sitting between them. There are 13 residues in the CDR3. CDR3 sequence reads: CASSRGGTLGYTF. The CDR3 DNA sequence: TGTGCCAGCAGCCGAGGCGGGACCTTGGGCTACACCTTC.